This entry is about one T cell receptor (beta chain). Germline CDR1 is LGHDT and CDR2 is YNNKEL (reference sequence). After removal of 0 bases from V and 7 bases from J, the junction contained 5 bases not matched to a gene. The CDR3 has 16 residues. The data originate from a study of blood T cell repertoires in COVID-19. Whole-study context: Samples of COVID-19 (acute and convalescent) were obtained from the United States, Italy and Spain. The cDNA or gDNA used as material had been derived from T cells, B-cell-depleted T cells, or PBMCs.

Authors' processing steps: Reference gene primer amplification yielded estimated nucleated cell counts. Measured with immunoSEQ multiplex PCR; TCRdb has only the in-frame clones, and not every one. Clone size and the V and J calls come from that table; the DNA yielded D and trimming. The table includes about 200,000 clones, around 80% detected once. The material sequenced was peripheral blood. The gene calls are TRBV3-1 (or the pseudogene TRBV3-2) and TRBJ2-7; 14 bases line up with TRBD2. The TCR sequence derives from a human donor in a cohort sampled during active COVID-19. This chain's CDR3 is CASSQDGLAGGGEQYF. The CDR3 DNA follows: TGTGCCAGCAGCCAAGATGGACTAGCGGGAGGAGGAGAGCAGTACTTC.